The TCR beta chain described here comes from a study of cytomegalovirus exposure and HLA in healthy donors. 13 Jbeta primers and 60 Vbeta primers were used for the PCR. Profiling relied on immunoSEQ multiplex PCR, and the TCRdb table lists in-frame clones only, not all of them. This table has roughly 100,000 clones, more than 70% appearing once. V was clipped by 2 bases and J by 6 bases; unmatched bases: 7. CDR1 is GTSNPN and CDR2 is SVGIG in the germline V gene (reference sequence). This CDR3 contains 15 residues. Sequencing input: PBMCs. The TCR sequence derives from a man younger than 30 in good health and CMV-seropositive. The V call is TRBV30, the J call TRBJ1-6; 7 bases are a match to TRBD1. Here the CDR3 reads CAWSSRQGGNSPLHF. CDR3 in DNA: TGTGCCTGGAGTTCCCGACAGGGAGGTAATTCACCCCTCCACTTT.